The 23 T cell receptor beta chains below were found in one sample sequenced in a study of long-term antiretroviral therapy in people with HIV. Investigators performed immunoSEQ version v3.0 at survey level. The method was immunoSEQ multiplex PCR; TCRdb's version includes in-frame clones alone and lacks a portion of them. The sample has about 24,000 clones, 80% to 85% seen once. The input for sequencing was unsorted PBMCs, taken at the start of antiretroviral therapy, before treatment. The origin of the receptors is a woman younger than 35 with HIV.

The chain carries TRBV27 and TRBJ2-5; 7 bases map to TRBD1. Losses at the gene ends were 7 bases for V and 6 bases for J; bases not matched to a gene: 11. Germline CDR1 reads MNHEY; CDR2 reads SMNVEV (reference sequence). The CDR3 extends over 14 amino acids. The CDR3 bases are TGTGCCAGCATTCCTTTCGACAGGGACAAGACCCAGTACTTC. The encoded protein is CASIPFDRDKTQYF.

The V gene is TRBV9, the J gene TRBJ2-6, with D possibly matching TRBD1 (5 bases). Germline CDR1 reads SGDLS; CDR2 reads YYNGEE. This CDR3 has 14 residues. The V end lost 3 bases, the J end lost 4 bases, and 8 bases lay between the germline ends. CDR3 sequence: CASSEQVGANVLTF. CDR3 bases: TGTGCCAGCAGCGAACAGGTGGGGGCCAACGTCCTGACTTTC.

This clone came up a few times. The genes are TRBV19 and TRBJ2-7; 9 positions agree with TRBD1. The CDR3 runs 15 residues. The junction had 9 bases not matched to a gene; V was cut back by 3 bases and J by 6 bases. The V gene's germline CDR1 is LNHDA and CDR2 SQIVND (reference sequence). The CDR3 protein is CASSMGTGRMSEQYF. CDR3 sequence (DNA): TGTGCCAGTAGTATGGGGACAGGGCGTATGAGCGAGCAGTACTTC.

CDR3 protein: CASSRSPEAFF. Written as DNA, the CDR3 is TGTGCCAGCAGCAGAAGCCCTGAAGCTTTCTTT. The chain couples TRBV7-9 to TRBJ1-1; D not certain. Trimming pared 5 bases from V and 6 bases from J, leaving 7 bases between. This CDR3 contains 11 residues. Germline CDR1 SEHNR, CDR2 FQNEAQ (reference sequence).

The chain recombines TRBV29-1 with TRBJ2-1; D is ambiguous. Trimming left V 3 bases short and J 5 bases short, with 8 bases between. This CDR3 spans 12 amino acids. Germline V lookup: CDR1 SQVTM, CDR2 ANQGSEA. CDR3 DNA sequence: TGCAGCGTTGAGGCTCGCCACAATGAGCAGTTCTTC. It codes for CSVEARHNEQFF.

In nucleotides, the CDR3 is TGTGCCAGCAGCCCCGGACAGGACGATCAGCCCCAGCATTTT. This codes for CASSPGQDDQPQHF. The chain carries TRBV7-8 and TRBJ1-5; TRBD1 matches 7 bases. Germline loops: CDR1 SGHVS, CDR2 FQNEAQ. This CDR3 contains 14 residues. Trimming took 5 bases from V and 5 from J; bases not matched to a gene: 6.

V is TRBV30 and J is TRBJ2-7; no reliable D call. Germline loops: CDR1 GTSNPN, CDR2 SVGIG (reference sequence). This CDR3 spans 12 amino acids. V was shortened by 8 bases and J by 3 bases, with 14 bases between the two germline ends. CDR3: CAHAGSGYEQYF. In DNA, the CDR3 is TGTGCCCACGCCGGTTCCGGCTACGAGCAGTACTTC.

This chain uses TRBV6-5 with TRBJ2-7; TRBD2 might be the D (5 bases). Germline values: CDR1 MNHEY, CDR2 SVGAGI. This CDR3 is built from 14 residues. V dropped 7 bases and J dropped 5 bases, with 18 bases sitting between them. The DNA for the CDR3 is TGTGCCAGCAAAGCCGGCGGAGGTCCCAACGAGCAGTACTTC. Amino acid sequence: CASKAGGGPNEQYF.

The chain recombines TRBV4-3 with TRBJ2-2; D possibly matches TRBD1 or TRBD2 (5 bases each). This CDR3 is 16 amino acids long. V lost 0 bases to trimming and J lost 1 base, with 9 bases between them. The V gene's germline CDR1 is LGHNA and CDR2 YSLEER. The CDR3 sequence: CASSQDGTLNTGELFF. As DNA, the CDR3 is TGCGCCAGCAGCCAAGATGGGACCTTGAACACCGGGGAGCTGTTTTTT.

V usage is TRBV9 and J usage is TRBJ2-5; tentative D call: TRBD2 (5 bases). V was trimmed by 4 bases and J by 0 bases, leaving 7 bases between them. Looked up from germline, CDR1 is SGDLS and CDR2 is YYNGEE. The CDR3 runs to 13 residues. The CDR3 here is CASSPGNQETQYF. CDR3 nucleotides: TGTGCCAGCAGCCCCGGGAACCAAGAGACCCAGTACTTC. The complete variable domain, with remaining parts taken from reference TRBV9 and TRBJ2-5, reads DSGVTQTPKHLITATGQRVTLRCSPRSGDLSVYWYQQSLDQGLQFLIQYYNGEERAKGNILERFSAQQFPDLHSELNLSSLELGDSALYFCASSPGNQETQYFGPGTRLLVL.

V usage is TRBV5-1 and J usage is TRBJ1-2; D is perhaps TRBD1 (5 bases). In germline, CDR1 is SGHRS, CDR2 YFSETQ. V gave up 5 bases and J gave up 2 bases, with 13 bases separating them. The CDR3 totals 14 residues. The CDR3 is CASRHKQENYGYTF. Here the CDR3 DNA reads TGCGCCAGCAGACACAAACAGGAGAACTATGGCTACACCTTC.

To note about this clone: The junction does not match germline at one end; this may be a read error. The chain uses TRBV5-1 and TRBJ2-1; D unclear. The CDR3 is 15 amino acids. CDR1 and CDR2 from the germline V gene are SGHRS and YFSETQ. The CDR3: CASTLTGSRYNEQFF. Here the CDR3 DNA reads TGCGCCAGCACCTTGACGGGCAGCCGCTACAATGAGCAGTTCTTC.

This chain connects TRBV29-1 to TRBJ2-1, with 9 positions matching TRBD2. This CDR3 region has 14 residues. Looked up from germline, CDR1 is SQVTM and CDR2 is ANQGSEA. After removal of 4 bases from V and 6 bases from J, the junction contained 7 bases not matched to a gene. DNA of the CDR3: TGCAGCGTTGGGGCGACTAGCGGCCTCAATGAGCAGTTCTTC. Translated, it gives CSVGATSGLNEQFF.

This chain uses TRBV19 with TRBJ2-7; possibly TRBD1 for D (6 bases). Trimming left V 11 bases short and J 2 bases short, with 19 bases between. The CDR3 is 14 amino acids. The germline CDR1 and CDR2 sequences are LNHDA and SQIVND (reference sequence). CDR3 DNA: TGTGCCTCGCGACGACGGACAGCTGCCTACGAGCAGTACTTC. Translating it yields CASRRRTAAYEQYF.

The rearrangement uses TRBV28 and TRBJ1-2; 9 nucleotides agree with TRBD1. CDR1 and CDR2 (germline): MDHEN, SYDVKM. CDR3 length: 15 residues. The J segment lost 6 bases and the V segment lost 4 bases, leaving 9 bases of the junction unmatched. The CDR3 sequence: CASSSLDRGSDGYTF. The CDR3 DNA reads TGTGCCAGCAGTTCCCTGGACAGGGGATCGGATGGCTACACCTTC.

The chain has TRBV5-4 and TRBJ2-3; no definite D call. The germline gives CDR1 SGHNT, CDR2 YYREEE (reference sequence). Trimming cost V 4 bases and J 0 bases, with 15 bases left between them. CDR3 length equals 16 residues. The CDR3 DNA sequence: TGTGCCAGCAGCGCCAGGCTTGATACTAGCACAGATACGCAGTATTTT. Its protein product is CASSARLDTSTDTQYF.

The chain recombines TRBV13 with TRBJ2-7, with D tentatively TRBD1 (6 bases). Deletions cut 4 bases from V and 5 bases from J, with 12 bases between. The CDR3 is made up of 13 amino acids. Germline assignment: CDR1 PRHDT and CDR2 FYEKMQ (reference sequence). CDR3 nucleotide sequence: TGTGCCAGCAGCTCACAGGGTTCGGACGAGCAGTACTTC. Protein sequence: CASSSQGSDEQYF.

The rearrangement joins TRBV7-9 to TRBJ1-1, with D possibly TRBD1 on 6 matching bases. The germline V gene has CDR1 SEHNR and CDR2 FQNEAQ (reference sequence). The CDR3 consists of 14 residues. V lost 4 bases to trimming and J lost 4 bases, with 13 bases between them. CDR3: CASSSQDSSTEAFF. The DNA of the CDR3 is TGTGCCAGCAGCTCCCAGGACAGTAGCACTGAAGCTTTCTTT.

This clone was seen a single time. The CDR3 spells CAIGKTGADNEQYF. The CDR3, as DNA: TGTGCCATCGGGAAGACAGGGGCCGATAACGAGCAGTACTTC. The rearrangement uses TRBV10-3 and TRBJ2-7; TRBD1 matches at 8 bases. Germline V CDR1 and CDR2: ENHRY, SYGVKD. J was trimmed by 5 bases and V by 8 bases; bases with no gene match: 11. The CDR3 is 14 amino acids.

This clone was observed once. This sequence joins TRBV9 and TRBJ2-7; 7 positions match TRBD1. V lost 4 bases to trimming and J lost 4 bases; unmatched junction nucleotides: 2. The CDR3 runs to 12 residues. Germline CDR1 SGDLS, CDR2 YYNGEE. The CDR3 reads CASSRQGYEQYF. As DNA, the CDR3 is TGTGCCAGCAGCAGACAGGGATACGAGCAGTACTTC.

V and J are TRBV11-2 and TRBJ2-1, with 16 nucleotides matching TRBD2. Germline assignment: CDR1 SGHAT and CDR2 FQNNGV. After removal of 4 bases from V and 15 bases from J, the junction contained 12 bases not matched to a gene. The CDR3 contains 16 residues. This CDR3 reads CASSSRPGLAGGPPFF. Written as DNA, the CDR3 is TGTGCCAGCAGCTCCCGGCCGGGACTAGCGGGGGGGCCACCGTTCTTC.

CDR3 DNA sequence: TGTGCCCGGGACAATCAAGAGACCCAGTACTTC. Protein product: CARDNQETQYF. The gene calls are TRBV28 and TRBJ2-5; a weak D match, TRBD1 (6 bases). Between the trimmed V and J ends, which lost 11 bases and 2 bases, there was a span of 9 bases. CDR1 is MDHEN and CDR2 is SYDVKM in the germline V gene. CDR3 length equals 11 residues.

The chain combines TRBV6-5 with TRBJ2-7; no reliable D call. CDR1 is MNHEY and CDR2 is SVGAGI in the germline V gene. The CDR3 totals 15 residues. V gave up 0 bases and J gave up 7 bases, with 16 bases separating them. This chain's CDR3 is CASSYSQAPTLEQYF. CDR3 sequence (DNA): TGTGCCAGCAGTTACTCTCAGGCCCCGACATTGGAGCAGTACTTC.